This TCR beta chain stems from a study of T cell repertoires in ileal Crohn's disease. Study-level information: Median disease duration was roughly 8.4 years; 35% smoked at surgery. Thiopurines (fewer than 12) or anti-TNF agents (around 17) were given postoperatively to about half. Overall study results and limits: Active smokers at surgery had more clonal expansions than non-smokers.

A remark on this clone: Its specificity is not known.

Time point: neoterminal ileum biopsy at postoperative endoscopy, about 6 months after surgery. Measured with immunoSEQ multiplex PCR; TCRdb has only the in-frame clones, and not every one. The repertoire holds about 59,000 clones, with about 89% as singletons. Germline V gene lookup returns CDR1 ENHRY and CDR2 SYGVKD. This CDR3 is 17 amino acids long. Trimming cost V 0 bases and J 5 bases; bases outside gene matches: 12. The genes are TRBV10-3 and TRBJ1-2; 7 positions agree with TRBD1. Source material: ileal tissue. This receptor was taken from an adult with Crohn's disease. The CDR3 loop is CAISESGLGTALYGYTF. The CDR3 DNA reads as TGTGCCATCAGTGAGTCCGGGTTAGGGACAGCCCTGTATGGCTACACCTTC.